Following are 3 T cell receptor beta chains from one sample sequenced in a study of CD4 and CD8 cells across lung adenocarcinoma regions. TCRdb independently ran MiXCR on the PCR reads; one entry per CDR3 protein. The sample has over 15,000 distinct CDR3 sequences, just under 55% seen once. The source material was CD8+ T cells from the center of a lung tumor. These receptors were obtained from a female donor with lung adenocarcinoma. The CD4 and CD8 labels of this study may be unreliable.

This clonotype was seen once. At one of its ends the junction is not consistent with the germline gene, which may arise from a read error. The chain's CDR3 is CASSDSQGWTEELYF. In DNA, the CDR3 is TGTGCCAGCAGTGACTCTCAGGGGTGGACCGAGGAGCTGTATTTT. The rearrangement uses TRBV6-4 and TRBJ2-2; weak D call: TRBD1 (6 bases). Germline loops: CDR1 MRHNA, CDR2 SNTAGT. The CDR3 is 15 residues long.

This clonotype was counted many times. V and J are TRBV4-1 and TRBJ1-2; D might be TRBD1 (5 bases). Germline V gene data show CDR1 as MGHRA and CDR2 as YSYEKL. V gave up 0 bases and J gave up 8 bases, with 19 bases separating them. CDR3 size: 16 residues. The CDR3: CASSQDGLGGVRGYTF. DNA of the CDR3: TGCGCCAGCAGCCAAGACGGGTTGGGGGGGGTAAGGGGCTACACCTTC.

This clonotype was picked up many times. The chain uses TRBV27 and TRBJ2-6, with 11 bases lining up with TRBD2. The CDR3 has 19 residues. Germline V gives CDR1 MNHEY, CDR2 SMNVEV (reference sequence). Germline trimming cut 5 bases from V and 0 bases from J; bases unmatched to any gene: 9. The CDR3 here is CASSPRLAGRGSGANVLTF. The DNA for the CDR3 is TGTGCCAGCAGTCCCAGACTAGCGGGGAGGGGCTCTGGGGCCAACGTCCTGACTTTC.